These T cell receptor beta chains were read from a single sample in a study of blood T cell repertoires in COVID-19. The table came from immunoSEQ multiplex PCR; TCRdb's copy has only in-frame clones and leaves some out. The table records about 260,000 clones, roughly 87% of them present only once. Sequencing input: peripheral blood. These receptors were taken from a human donor in a cohort sampled during active COVID-19. The CDR3 runs from the conserved cysteine through the conserved F or W.

v_call: TRBV7-3; cdr3_aa: CASSLRDGQGGEQYF
v_call: TRBV4-1; cdr3_aa: CASSSRGLYYGYTF
v_call: TRBV5-4; cdr3_aa: CASSGLAGGLNNEQFF
v_call: TRBV7-2; cdr3_aa: CASSPQSQAVNTKQYF
v_call: TRBV6-5; cdr3_aa: CASRLSGGNQPQHF
v_call: TRBV7-2; cdr3_aa: CASSLRQLSVNTEAFF
v_call: TRBV6-6; cdr3_aa: CASSSGQGLYEQYF
v_call: TRBV5-4; cdr3_aa: CASSPQLDSHEAFF
v_call: TRBV12-5; cdr3_aa: CASGPPTRQQFF
v_call: TRBV10-3; cdr3_aa: CAIRQTTRGDSPLHF
v_call: TRBV10-3; cdr3_aa: CAITGTGADTQYF
v_call: TRBV4-2; cdr3_aa: CASSQEGQGAYEQYF
v_call: TRBV11-1; cdr3_aa: CASTHTGEQYF
v_call: TRBV4-3; cdr3_aa: CASSHLLSSGNTIYF
v_call: TRBV29-1; cdr3_aa: CSVEQTHSTEAFF
v_call: TRBV6-5; cdr3_aa: CASSYQGASSYEQYF
v_call: TRBV10-3; cdr3_aa: CAISVNSGNTIYF
v_call: TRBV30; cdr3_aa: CAWRGRGYSNQPQHF
v_call: TRBV30; cdr3_aa: CAWSGRGTEAFF
v_call: TRBV5-1; cdr3_aa: CASSQESWFSGYTF
v_call: TRBV28; cdr3_aa: CASSLQGVGEAFF
v_call: TRBV18; cdr3_aa: CASSPPGTFTEAFF
v_call: TRBV30; cdr3_aa: CAWSVPSGSRWNEQYF
v_call: TRBV10-1; cdr3_aa: CASSVSRGRDTEAFF
v_call: TRBV25-1; cdr3_aa: CASSEYTGLSGGYNEQFF
v_call: TRBV6-2/TRBV6-3; cdr3_aa: CASSYSEEGYTF
v_call: TRBV30; cdr3_aa: CAWSAWERGYEQYF
v_call: TRBV6-6; cdr3_aa: CASSYLADYGYTF
v_call: TRBV19; cdr3_aa: CASSLPGTGDGANVLTF
v_call: TRBV7-8; cdr3_aa: CASSLAGTSFGETQYF
v_call: TRBV6-1; cdr3_aa: CASSDGEGGYTF
v_call: TRBV7-6; cdr3_aa: CASSLGGQGKNTEAFF
v_call: TRBV6-1; cdr3_aa: CASSEYVGGPAYEQYF
v_call: TRBV5-4; cdr3_aa: CASSPPTGRGTGELFF
v_call: TRBV10-1; cdr3_aa: CASSESGGLAYEQYF
v_call: TRBV29-1; cdr3_aa: CSGGGTGRAFF
v_call: TRBV4-2; cdr3_aa: CASSPSENSYNEQFF
v_call: TRBV6-5; cdr3_aa: CASSPRQGPYEQYF
v_call: TRBV6-2/TRBV6-3; cdr3_aa: CASSYARRDTGELFF
v_call: TRBV12-3/TRBV12-4; cdr3_aa: CASSLYGTSGAFF
v_call: TRBV30; cdr3_aa: CACGTENQPQHF
v_call: TRBV23-1; cdr3_aa: CASSQPSRDKYGYTF
v_call: TRBV3-1/TRBV3-2; cdr3_aa: CASSQLTGGAHTQYF